The rows below give T cell receptor beta chains drawn from one sample of a study of blood T cell repertoires in COVID-19. Data came from immunoSEQ multiplex PCR; TCRdb stores just in-frame clones and leaves some out. This table has about 70,000 clones, roughly 76% appearing once. The source material was peripheral blood. These TCRs come from a woman between 65 and 79 years old with acute or convalescent COVID-19. Both conserved end residues are trimmed from each CDR3.

v_gene	j_gene	CDR3aa
TRBV12-1	TRBJ2-1	ASSFAGGPPSSLKGNEQF
TRBV28	TRBJ2-7	ASTHLAGGGEQY
TRBV19	TRBJ2-5	ASSTSRSGSGSQETQY
TRBV30	TRBJ1-3	AWKLQGGNTIY
TRBV28	TRBJ1-2	ASSWTPTNYGYT
TRBV6-4	TRBJ1-2	ASSEPGYGYT
TRBV5-1	TRBJ2-1	ASAQGLQDLGSSWF
TRBV9	TRBJ2-7	ASSAGQGVSEQY
TRBV27	TRBJ1-6	ASRAGVYNSPLH
TRBV7-9	TRBJ1-2	ASSLEQSYGYT
TRBV7-3	TRBJ2-2	ASSLIAGGGELF
TRBV5-1	TRBJ1-3	ASSKTGITGNTIY
TRBV3-1/TRBV3-2	TRBJ2-7	ASSHPWATYEQY
TRBV7-2	TRBJ1-4	ASSLGAGGGEKLF
TRBV28	TRBJ2-1	ASSSLAGVNEQF
TRBV7-9	TRBJ1-6	ASSLGQGFYNSPLH
TRBV9	TRBJ1-3	ASSPRTPSGNTIY
TRBV14	TRBJ1-1	ASSRLGQGTTEAF
TRBV19	TRBJ1-6	ASSIGVGDSRNSPLH
TRBV11-1	TRBJ1-2	ASSLNQGMVI
TRBV25-1	TRBJ2-5	ASSSAQYQETQY
TRBV7-3	TRBJ1-1	ASSSRRTGNTEAF
TRBV7-2	TRBJ1-5	ASSSQGSNNQPQH
TRBV28	TRBJ1-5	ASSLVLGESNQPQH
TRBV6-4	TRBJ2-1	ASSGRGGPGGEQF
TRBV6-1	TRBJ2-7	ASSEFGRASYEQY
TRBV5-4	TRBJ1-2	ASSLGGRDYGYT
TRBV6-6	TRBJ2-3	ASSGRREGFGDTQY
TRBV19	TRBJ1-2	ASTPTGDYGYT
TRBV6-5	TRBJ1-2	ASTEGQGGNYGYT
TRBV7-8	TRBJ2-3	ASSPRTSGRDTQY
TRBV5-1	TRBJ1-3	ASHPISGNTIY
TRBV28	TRBJ2-5	ASTHGQGLLGTQY
TRBV30	TRBJ2-1	AWSSGLAGGDEQF
TRBV5-4	TRBJ2-7	ASSLSGGTYEQY
TRBV3-1/TRBV3-2	TRBJ1-1	ASSLQGAEAF
TRBV15	TRBJ2-2	ATSRDRGADGELF
TRBV10-3	TRBJ2-7	AISEKGFEQY
TRBV5-6	TRBJ1-2	ASSFDLRTSNYGYT
TRBV9	TRBJ2-1	ASSFSGSSYNEQF
TRBV19	TRBJ1-6	ASSPGQGSSPLH
TRBV3-1/TRBV3-2	TRBJ1-2	ASSQDHRGAVNGYT
TRBV7-6	TRBJ2-5	ASSAGLQGTQY
TRBV5-6	TRBJ1-2	ASSLFGTEDYGYT
TRBV7-9	TRBJ2-5	AGGETQY
TRBV5-4	TRBJ1-2	ASSLDRGYGYT
TRBV10-2	TRBJ1-2	ASASPRGYGYT
TRBV6-2/TRBV6-3	TRBJ1-2	ASSYSGSSRRGYT
TRBV6-6	TRBJ1-5	ASSSGRTLSNQPQH